This TCR beta chain appears in the sequencing data of a study of T cell changes during pregnancy in multiple sclerosis. The data were produced by immunoSEQ multiplex PCR, yet TCRdb's version contains in-frame clones alone and is incomplete. The data contain over 35,000 clones, roughly nine tenths of them singletons. The CDR3 runs to 13 residues. V was pared by 8 bases and J by 6 bases, with 5 bases of the junction left unmatched. The germline V gene has CDR1 SNHLY and CDR2 FYNNEI. The chain couples TRBV2 to TRBJ2-1; 9 bases agree with TRBD2. Sequencing was performed on CD8+ T cells from peripheral blood mononuclear cells, taken before pregnancy. The TCR originated in a female donor with multiple sclerosis, enrolled in a pregnancy study. The CDR3 loop is CASRNSGSNEQFF. For the CDR3, the DNA is TGTGCCAGCCGCAATAGCGGGAGCAATGAGCAGTTCTTC. Filled out from reference TRBV2 and TRBJ2-1, the complete variable domain reads EPEVTQTPSHQVTQMGQEVILRCVPISNHLYFYWYRQILGQKVEFLVSFYNNEISEKSEIFDDQFSVERPDGSNFTLKIRSTKLEDSAMYFCASRNSGSNEQFFGPGTRLTVL.